Shown below are 12 T cell receptor beta chains from a single sample sequenced in a study of cytomegalovirus exposure and HLA in healthy donors. The PCR employed 60 Vbeta primers together with 13 Jbeta primers. The method was immunoSEQ multiplex PCR; TCRdb's version includes in-frame clones alone and lacks a portion of them. The sample includes some 150,000 clones, approximately 79% seen only once; the top ten take over 1.3%. Sequenced: PBMCs. Receptors originate from a man aged 55 to 69 in good health and CMV-seronegative.

The genes are TRBV10-3 and TRBJ2-5, with 7 bases fitting TRBD2. The J call may be in error: the DNA end matches TRBJ2-7 better. CDR1 and CDR2 (germline): ENHRY, SYGVKD. The length of the CDR3 is 15 residues. The CDR3 is CAISDVGKRGYEQYF. The CDR3 DNA follows: TGTGCCATCAGTGACGTGGGAAAGCGGGGATACGAGCAGTACTTC.

The rearrangement joins TRBV19 to TRBJ1-2; D call uncertain. Between the trimmed V and J ends, which lost 6 bases and 7 bases, there was a span of 18 bases. Germline loops: CDR1 LNHDA, CDR2 SQIVND (reference sequence). The CDR3 loop spans 14 amino acids. CDR3 sequence: CASSSPVGVFGYTF. CDR3 bases: TGTGCCAGTAGCTCCCCTGTGGGCGTCTTTGGCTACACCTTC.

This clone was recorded only once. The junction shows a germline mismatch at one end, possibly a read error. The chain links TRBV27 to TRBJ2-7; 8 nucleotides line up with TRBD1. The CDR3 runs to 14 residues. Germline CDR1 is MNHEY and CDR2 is SMNVEV (reference sequence). CDR3 sequence (DNA): TGTGCCAGCAGTAGTTACTCAGGGGGCCACGAGCAGTATTTC. It specifies CASSSYSGGHEQYF.

In DNA form, the CDR3 reads TGTGCCAGCTCACGCCAGCGTGGAGAAGCCTACAATGAGCAGTTCTTC. It encodes CASSRQRGEAYNEQFF. The V gene is TRBV18, the J gene TRBJ2-1; D is undetermined. This CDR3 region has 16 residues. Trimming left V 4 bases short and J 2 bases short, with 15 bases between. Germline CDR1 and CDR2: KGHSH and LQKENI. The entire variable domain, with the rest obtained from reference TRBV18 and TRBJ2-1, is as follows: NAGVMQNPRHLVRRRGQEARLRCSPMKGHSHVYWYRQLPEEGLKFMVYLQKENIIDESGMPKERFSAEFPKEGPSILRIQQVVRGDSAAYFCASSRQRGEAYNEQFFGPGTRLTVL.

V usage is TRBV7-9 and J usage is TRBJ2-1; TRBD2 is a possible D gene (5 bases). Per the germline V gene, CDR1 is SEHNR and CDR2 is FQNEAQ (reference sequence). CDR3 length: 16 amino acids. V was pared by 6 bases and J by 4 bases, with 19 bases between. For the CDR3, the DNA is TGTGCCAGCAGACAAGTAGAGGCTGGCGGGTACAATGAGCAGTTCTTC. This sequence encodes CASRQVEAGGYNEQFF.

This clone was counted only a few times. The chain joins TRBV5-1 to TRBJ1-4, with TRBD1 as a possible D gene (6 bases). The CDR3 spans 15 residues. V lost 1 base and J lost 1, with 8 bases in between. Per the germline V gene, CDR1 is SGHRS and CDR2 is YFSETQ. DNA of the CDR3: TGCGCCAGCAGCTTGTTACAGGGAACTAATGAAAAACTGTTTTTT. As protein: CASSLLQGTNEKLFF.

CDR3 loop: CASSSLAGGSYEQYF. As DNA, the CDR3 is TGTGCCAGCAGTTCACTAGCGGGAGGAAGCTACGAGCAGTACTTC. The chain combines TRBV27 with TRBJ2-7; 12 bases are shared with TRBD2. Germline loops: CDR1 MNHEY, CDR2 SMNVEV (reference sequence). The ends lost 4 bases at V and 3 bases at J; junction bases unmatched: 4. The CDR3 totals 15 residues.

The genes are TRBV7-6 and TRBJ2-3, with TRBD2 matching 10 bases. V was pared by 1 base and J by 7 bases, with 8 bases of the junction left unmatched. CDR1 SGHVS and CDR2 FNYEAQ come from the germline V gene. The CDR3 totals 16 residues. CDR3 region: CASSLDLAGAVNTQYF. In nucleotides, the CDR3 is TGTGCCAGCAGCTTAGACCTAGCGGGAGCCGTGAATACGCAGTATTTT.

This clone showed up just once. The rearrangement uses TRBV7-9 and TRBJ2-7; D is perhaps TRBD1 (6 bases). Germline values: CDR1 SEHNR, CDR2 FQNEAQ (reference sequence). Trimming cost V 7 bases and J 5 bases, with 21 bases left between them. The CDR3 is made up of 15 amino acids. The CDR3 protein is CASTQSPGALDEQYF. The DNA for the CDR3 is TGTGCCAGCACCCAATCGCCAGGGGCCCTGGACGAGCAGTACTTC.

In this sample, this clone turned up once. This chain connects TRBV29-1 to TRBJ2-3; D unresolved. V lost 2 bases, J lost 0 bases, and 15 bases lay in between. Germline-derived CDR1 and CDR2 are SQVTM and ANQGSEA. The CDR3 is made up of 16 amino acids. The CDR3 bases are TGCAGCGTTGAAAACCCCGTGGGCCCTAGCACAGATACGCAGTATTTT. It translates to CSVENPVGPSTDTQYF.

The rearrangement uses TRBV6-1 and TRBJ1-2; 7 nucleotides line up with TRBD1. V shed 7 bases and J 8 bases; nucleotides not matched to a gene: 10. The CDR3 covers 13 residues. Germline V CDR1 and CDR2: MNHNS, SASEGT. CDR3 bases: TGTGCCAGCACGTTCGACAGGGCAGGGGGCTACACCTTC. It specifies CASTFDRAGGYTF.

This clone has a single count. CDR3 nucleotide sequence: TGCAGCGTTGGTCCGGGGGGGGGCGCCTATGGCTACACCTTC. As protein: CSVGPGGGAYGYTF. The rearrangement joins TRBV29-1 to TRBJ1-2, with D maybe TRBD1 (6 bases). The CDR3 is made up of 14 amino acids. Germline loops: CDR1 SQVTM, CDR2 ANQGSEA. Trimming removed 4 bases from V and 4 bases from J, with 16 bases in between.